What follows is one T cell receptor (beta chain) and its context. The PCR had 60 Vbeta and 13 Jbeta primers. Sequencing was performed with immunoSEQ multiplex PCR; in TCRdb, only in-frame clones are kept and a portion is missing. The data contain around 160,000 clones, 60% to 85% of them singletons. V was clipped by 6 bases and J by 4 bases; unmatched bases: 13. This CDR3 is 15 amino acids long. Germline-derived CDR1 and CDR2 are SQVTM and ANQGSEA. These data originate in a study of cytomegalovirus exposure and HLA in healthy donors. The sequencing sample was made of PBMCs. The TCR was taken from a man aged 35 to 55 in good health and CMV-seropositive. The rearrangement links TRBV29-1 to TRBJ1-2; 8 nucleotides align to TRBD1. This CDR3 reads CSVAGTGYIIYGYTF. The CDR3, as DNA: TGCAGCGTGGCCGGGACAGGTTATATCATCTATGGCTACACCTTC.